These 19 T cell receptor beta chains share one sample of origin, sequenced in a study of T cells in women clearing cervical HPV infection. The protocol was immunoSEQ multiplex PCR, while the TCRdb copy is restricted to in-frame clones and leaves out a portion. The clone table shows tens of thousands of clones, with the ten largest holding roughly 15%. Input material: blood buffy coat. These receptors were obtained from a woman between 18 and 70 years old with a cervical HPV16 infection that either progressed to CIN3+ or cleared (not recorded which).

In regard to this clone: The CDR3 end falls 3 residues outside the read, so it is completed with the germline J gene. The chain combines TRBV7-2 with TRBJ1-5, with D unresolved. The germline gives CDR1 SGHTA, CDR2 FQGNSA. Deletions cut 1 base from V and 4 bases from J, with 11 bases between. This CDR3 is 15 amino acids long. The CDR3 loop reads CASSLGANPNQPQHF. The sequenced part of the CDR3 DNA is TGTGCCAGCAGCTTAGGTGCGAACCCTAATCAGCCC.

The CDR3 sequence: CSAKPFRDFLYNEQFF. CDR3 DNA (partial): TGCAGTGCAAAACCGTTCAGGGATTTTCTTTACAATGAG. This sequence joins TRBV20-1 and TRBJ2-1; TRBD1 might be the D (5 bases). The sequence runs out 3 residues before the end of the CDR3; the remainder is reconstructed from the germline J gene. Trimming took 6 bases from V and 4 from J, leaving 22 bases between them. Germline CDR1 is DFQATT and CDR2 is SNEGSKA (reference sequence). The CDR3 is made up of 16 amino acids.

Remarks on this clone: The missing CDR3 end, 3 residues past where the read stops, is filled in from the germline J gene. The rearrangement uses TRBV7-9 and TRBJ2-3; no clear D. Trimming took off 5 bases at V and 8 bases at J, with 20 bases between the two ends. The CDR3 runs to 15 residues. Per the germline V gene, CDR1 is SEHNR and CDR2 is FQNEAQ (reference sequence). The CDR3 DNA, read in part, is TGTGCCAGCAGCCTCTTGACCAGCCCAGCAGGTACG. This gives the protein CASSLLTSPAGT. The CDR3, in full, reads CASSLLTSPAGTQYF.

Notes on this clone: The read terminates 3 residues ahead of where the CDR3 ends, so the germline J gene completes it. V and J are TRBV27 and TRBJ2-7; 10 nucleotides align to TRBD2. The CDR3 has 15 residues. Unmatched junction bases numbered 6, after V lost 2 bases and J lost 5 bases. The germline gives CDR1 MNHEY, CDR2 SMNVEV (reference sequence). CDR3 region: CASSLIPSGRNEQYF. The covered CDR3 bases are TGTGCCAGCAGTTTAATCCCTAGCGGGAGAAACGAG.

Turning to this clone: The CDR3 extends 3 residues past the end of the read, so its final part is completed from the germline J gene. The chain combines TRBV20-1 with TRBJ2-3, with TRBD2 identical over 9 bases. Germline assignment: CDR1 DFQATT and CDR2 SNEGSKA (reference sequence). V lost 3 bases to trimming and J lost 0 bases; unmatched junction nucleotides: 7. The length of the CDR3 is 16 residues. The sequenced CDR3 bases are TGCAGTGCTAGTATCTTAGCGGGGGCCAGCACAGATACG. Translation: CSASILAGASTDT. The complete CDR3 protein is CSASILAGASTDTQYF.

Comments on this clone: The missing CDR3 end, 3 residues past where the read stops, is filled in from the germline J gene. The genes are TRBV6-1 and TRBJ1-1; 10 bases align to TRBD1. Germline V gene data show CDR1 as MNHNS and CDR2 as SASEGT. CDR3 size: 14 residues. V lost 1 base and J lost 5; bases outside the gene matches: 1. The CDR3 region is CASSEGTGGTEAFF. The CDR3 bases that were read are TGTGCCAGCAGTGAAGGGACAGGGGGGACTGAA.

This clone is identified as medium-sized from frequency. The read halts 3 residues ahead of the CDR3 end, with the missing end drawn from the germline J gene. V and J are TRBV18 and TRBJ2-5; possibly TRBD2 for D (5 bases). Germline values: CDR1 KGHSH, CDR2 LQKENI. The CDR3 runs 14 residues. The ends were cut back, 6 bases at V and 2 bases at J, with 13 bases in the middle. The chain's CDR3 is CASSPGSPQETQYF. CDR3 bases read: TGTGCCAGCTCTCCGGGGAGCCCACAAGAGACC.

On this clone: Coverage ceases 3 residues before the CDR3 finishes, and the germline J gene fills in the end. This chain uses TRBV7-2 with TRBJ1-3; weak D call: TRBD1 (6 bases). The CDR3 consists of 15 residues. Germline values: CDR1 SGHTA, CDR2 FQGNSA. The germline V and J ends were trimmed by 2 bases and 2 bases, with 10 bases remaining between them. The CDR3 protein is CASSLSTGTGNTIYF. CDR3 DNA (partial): TGTGCCAGCAGCTTATCAACAGGGACTGGAAACACC.

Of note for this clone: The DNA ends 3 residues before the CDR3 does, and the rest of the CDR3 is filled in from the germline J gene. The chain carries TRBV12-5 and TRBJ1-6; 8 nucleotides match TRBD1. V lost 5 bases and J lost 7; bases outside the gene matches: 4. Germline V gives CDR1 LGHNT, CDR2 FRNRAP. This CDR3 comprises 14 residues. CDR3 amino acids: CASGPGQVNSPLHF. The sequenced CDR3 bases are TGTGCTAGTGGTCCGGGACAGGTGAATTCACCC.

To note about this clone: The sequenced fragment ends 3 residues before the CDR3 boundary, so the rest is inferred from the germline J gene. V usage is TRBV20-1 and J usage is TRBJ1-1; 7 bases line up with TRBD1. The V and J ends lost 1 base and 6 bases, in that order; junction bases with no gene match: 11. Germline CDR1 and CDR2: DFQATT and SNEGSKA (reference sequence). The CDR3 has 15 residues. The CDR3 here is CSARAPRKGGSEAFF. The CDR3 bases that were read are TGCAGTGCTAGAGCCCCAAGAAAAGGGGGCTCTGAA.

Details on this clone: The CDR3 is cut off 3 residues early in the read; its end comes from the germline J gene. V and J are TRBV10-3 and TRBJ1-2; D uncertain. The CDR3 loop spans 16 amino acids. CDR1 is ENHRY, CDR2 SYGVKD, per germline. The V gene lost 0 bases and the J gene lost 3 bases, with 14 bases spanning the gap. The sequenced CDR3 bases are TGTGCCATCAGTGAGTCAGAGGCTATGCGGTACTATGGC. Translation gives CAISESEAMRYYG. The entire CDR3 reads CAISESEAMRYYGYTF.

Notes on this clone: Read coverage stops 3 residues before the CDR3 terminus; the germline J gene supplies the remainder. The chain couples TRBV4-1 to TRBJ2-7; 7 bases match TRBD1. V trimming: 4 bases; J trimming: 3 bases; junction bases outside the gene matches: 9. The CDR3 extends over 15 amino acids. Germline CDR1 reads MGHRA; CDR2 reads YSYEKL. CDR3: CASSPSRGTLYEQYF. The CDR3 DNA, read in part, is TGCGCCAGCAGCCCTTCCAGGGGGACCCTCTACGAG.

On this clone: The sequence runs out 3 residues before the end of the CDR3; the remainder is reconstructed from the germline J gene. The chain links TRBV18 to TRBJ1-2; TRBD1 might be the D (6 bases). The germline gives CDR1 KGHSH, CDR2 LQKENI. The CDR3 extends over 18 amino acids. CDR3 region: CASSLAPTSGGAYNDYTF. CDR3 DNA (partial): TGTGCCAGCTCACTTGCCCCGACTAGCGGGGGGGCCTACAATGAC.

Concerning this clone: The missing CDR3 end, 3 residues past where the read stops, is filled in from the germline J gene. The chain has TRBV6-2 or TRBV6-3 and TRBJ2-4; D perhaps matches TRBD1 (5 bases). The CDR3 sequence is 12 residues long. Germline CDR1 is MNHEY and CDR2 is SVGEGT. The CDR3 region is CASSYRGDGQYF. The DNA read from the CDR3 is TGTGCCAGCAGTTACAGGGGTGACGGT.

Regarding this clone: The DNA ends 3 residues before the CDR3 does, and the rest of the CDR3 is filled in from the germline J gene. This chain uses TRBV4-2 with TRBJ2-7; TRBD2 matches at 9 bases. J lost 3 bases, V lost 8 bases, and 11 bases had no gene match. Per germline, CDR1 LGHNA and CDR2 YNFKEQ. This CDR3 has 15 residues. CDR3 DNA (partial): TGTGCCAGCGGAATCATAGCGGGGGATGACTACGAG. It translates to CASGIIAGDDYE. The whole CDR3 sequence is CASGIIAGDDYEQYF.

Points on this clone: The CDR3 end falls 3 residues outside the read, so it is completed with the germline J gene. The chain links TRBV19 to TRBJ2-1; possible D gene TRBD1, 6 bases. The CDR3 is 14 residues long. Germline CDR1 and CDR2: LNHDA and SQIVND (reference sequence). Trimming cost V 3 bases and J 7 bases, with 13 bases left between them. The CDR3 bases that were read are TGTGCCAGTAGTATCAGGGGAACACGGAATGAG. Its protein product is CASSIRGTRNE. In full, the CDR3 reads CASSIRGTRNEQFF.

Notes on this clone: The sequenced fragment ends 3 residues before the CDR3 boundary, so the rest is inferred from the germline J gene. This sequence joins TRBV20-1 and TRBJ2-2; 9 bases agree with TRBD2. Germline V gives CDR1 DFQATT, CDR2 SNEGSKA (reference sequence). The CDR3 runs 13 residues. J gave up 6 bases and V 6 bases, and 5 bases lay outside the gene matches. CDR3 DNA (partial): TGCAGTGCCAAATGGACTAGCGCCGGGGAG. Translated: CSAKWTSAGE. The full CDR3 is CSAKWTSAGELFF.

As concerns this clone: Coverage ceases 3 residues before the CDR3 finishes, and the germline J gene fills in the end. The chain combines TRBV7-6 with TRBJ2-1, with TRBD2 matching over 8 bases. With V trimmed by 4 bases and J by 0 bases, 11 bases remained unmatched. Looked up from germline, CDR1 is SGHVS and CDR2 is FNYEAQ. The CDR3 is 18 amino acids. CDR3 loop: CASSSFVPGGASYNEQFF. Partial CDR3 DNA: TGTGCCAGCAGCTCCTTTGTACCCGGGGGGGCCTCCTACAATGAG.

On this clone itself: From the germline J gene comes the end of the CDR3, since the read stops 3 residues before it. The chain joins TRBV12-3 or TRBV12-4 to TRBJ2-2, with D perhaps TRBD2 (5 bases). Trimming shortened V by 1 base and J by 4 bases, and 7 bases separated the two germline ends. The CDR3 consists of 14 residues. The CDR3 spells CASSLVRGTGELFF. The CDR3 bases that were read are TGTGCCAGCAGTTTAGTCCGGGGCACCGGGGAG.